One and the same sample provided the 17 T cell receptor beta chains below, sequenced in a study of blood T cells in healthy people across ages. PCR was performed a second time for about 7 to 11 cycles using a sample-barcoded 5' primer and a J-beta primer mix. TCRdb recomputed calls from the 5' RACE reads with MiXCR, one row per CDR3 protein. This table has almost 550,000 distinct CDR3 sequences, about 24% appearing once. The same sample was also studied in work on T cells of mothers and their children.

Source material: blood. Receptor source: a boy between 5 and 17 years old in good health.

This clonotype has a handful of counts. J is TRBJ2-5 and V is TRBV6-5, with D possibly called TRBD1 or TRBD2 (6 bases each). The CDR3 runs 13 residues. The germline CDR1 and CDR2 sequences are MNHEY and SVGAGI. The CDR3 loop reads CGTRPGGSQTQYF. The DNA for the CDR3 is TGTGGTACACGACCCGGGGGCTCGCAGACCCAGTACTTC.

The gene calls are TRBV27 and TRBJ2-7, with D unresolved. Trimming left V 0 bases short and J 0 bases short, with 12 bases between. The CDR3 totals 16 residues. Germline V CDR1 and CDR2: MNHEY, SMNVEV (reference sequence). The CDR3 sequence is CASSLSWAHSSYEQYF. As DNA, the CDR3 is TGTGCCAGCAGTTTATCATGGGCCCATAGCTCCTACGAGCAGTACTTC.

J is TRBJ1-1 and V is TRBV30; D gene unclear. Germline-derived CDR1 and CDR2 are GTSNPN and SVGIG (reference sequence). CDR3 length equals 13 residues. V was pared by 0 bases and J by 4 bases, with 9 bases between. CDR3 sequence (DNA): TGTGCCTGGAGTGTACGTGGAGGCACTGAAGCTTTCTTT. Its protein product is CAWSVRGGTEAFF. Complete variable domain (other parts from reference TRBV30 and TRBJ1-1): SQTIHQWPATLVQPVGSPLSLECTVEGTSNPNLYWYRQAAGRGLQLLFYSVGIGQISSEVPQNLSASRPQDRQFILSSKKLLLSDSGFYLCAWSVRGGTEAFFGQGTRLTVV.

This clonotype showed up just a few times. The junction departs from germline at one end; a sequencing error may be responsible. The rearrangement uses TRBV4-2 and TRBJ2-5, with TRBD1 identical over 7 bases. The CDR3 runs 16 residues. Germline V CDR1 and CDR2: LGHNA, YNFKEQ. CDR3 sequence: CAGSQEGTEGSETQYF. The CDR3 bases are TGTGCCGGCAGCCAAGAGGGGACAGAGGGCTCCGAGACCCAGTACTTC.

Written as DNA, the CDR3 is TGCGCCAGCAGCACCGGGACTAGCGGGGGTGAGACCCAGTACTTC. Protein: CASSTGTSGGETQYF. The V gene is TRBV5-1, the J gene TRBJ2-5; 14 nucleotides line up with TRBD2. V shed 4 bases and J 5 bases; nucleotides not matched to a gene: 4. The length of the CDR3 is 15 residues. The germline V gene encodes CDR1 SGHRS and CDR2 YFSETQ. Combining the CDR3 with reference TRBV5-1 and TRBJ2-5 gives the whole variable domain KAGVTQTPRYLIKTRGQQVTLSCSPISGHRSVSWYQQTPGQGLQFLFEYFSETQRNKGNFPGRFSGRQFSNSRSEMNVSTLELGDSALYLCASSTGTSGGETQYFGPGTRLLVL.

This chain links TRBV7-2 with TRBJ2-3; 10 bases match TRBD2. CDR3 length equals 17 residues. Germline V gene lookup returns CDR1 SGHTA and CDR2 FQGNSA. The V segment lost 5 bases and the J segment 2 bases; nucleotides outside the gene matches: 10. The CDR3 DNA reads TGTGCCAGCAGCATGTTTGGACTAGCGGAGTTCACAGATACGCAGTATTTT. This codes for CASSMFGLAEFTDTQYF.

The gene calls are TRBV6-6 and TRBJ2-2; D gene ambiguous. V lost 6 bases and J lost 1, with 12 bases in between. Per germline, CDR1 MNHNY and CDR2 SVGAGI (reference sequence). CDR3 length: 15 residues. The CDR3 sequence: CASSTGRLNTGELFF. In DNA form, the CDR3 reads TGTGCCAGCAGCACCGGACGGCTGAACACCGGGGAGCTGTTTTTT.

This clonotype was counted a few times. The V gene is TRBV25-1, the J gene TRBJ1-2; D remains ambiguous. Germline V gene sequence: CDR1 MGHDK, CDR2 SYGVNS. CDR3 length equals 13 residues. V lost 7 bases and J lost 4, with 13 bases in between. The CDR3 region has the DNA TGTGCCAGCAACCCGGGCGGGTCCTATGGCTACACCTTC. Translation gives CASNPGGSYGYTF.

V is TRBV18 and J is TRBJ1-4, with 10 bases lining up with TRBD1. Germline V gives CDR1 KGHSH, CDR2 LQKENI. V lost 3 bases, J lost 7 bases, and 2 bases stayed unmatched. CDR3 size: 14 residues. The CDR3 loop reads CASSPGTGVEKLFF. CDR3 DNA: TGTGCCAGCTCACCCGGGACAGGGGTTGAAAAACTGTTTTTT.

A few counts support this clonotype. This chain uses TRBV9 with TRBJ2-7, with 8 bases lining up with TRBD2. Trimming took 3 bases from V and 1 from J; bases not matched to a gene: 9. Germline CDR1 and CDR2: SGDLS and YYNGEE. CDR3 length equals 16 residues. CDR3 loop: CASSAARLARSYEQYF. The CDR3 DNA sequence: TGTGCCAGCAGCGCCGCGCGACTAGCGCGATCCTACGAGCAGTACTTC.

This clonotype was found a few times. V and J are TRBV7-2 and TRBJ1-4, with 10 positions matching TRBD1. V was pared by 4 bases and J by 5 bases, with 1 base of the junction left unmatched. The germline gives CDR1 SGHTA, CDR2 FQGNSA. The CDR3 is 14 residues long. CDR3 region: CASSSDRGNEKLFF. For the CDR3, the DNA is TGTGCCAGCAGCTCGGACAGGGGGAATGAAAAACTGTTTTTT.

This chain connects TRBV20-1 to TRBJ2-3; perhaps TRBD1 as D (5 bases). This CDR3 has 14 residues. Germline-derived CDR1 and CDR2 are DFQATT and SNEGSKA (reference sequence). Trimming stripped 6 bases from V and 1 base from J, with 14 bases between. CDR3 nucleotides: TGCAGTGCCAAATCGCTAGGGGGCACAGATACGCAGTATTTT. Its translation is CSAKSLGGTDTQYF.

This clonotype has only one observation. V is TRBV7-9 and J is TRBJ2-4, with 7 bases that match TRBD2. V lost 4 bases and J lost 0; bases outside the gene matches: 6. The CDR3 spans 16 residues. Per the germline V gene, CDR1 is SEHNR and CDR2 is FQNEAQ (reference sequence). The CDR3 region is CASSSRGGLAKNIQYF. Here the CDR3 DNA reads TGTGCCAGCAGCTCACGCGGGGGTCTAGCCAAAAACATTCAGTACTTC.

The chain is built from TRBV6-2 or TRBV6-3 and TRBJ1-1, with D possibly TRBD1 on 5 matching bases. Germline V lookup: CDR1 MNHEY, CDR2 SVGEGT. The ends were cut back, 2 bases at V and 1 base at J, with 8 bases in the middle. CDR3 length: 14 residues. The CDR3 spells CASSYLGENTEAFF. Written as DNA, the CDR3 is TGTGCCAGCAGTTACCTGGGGGAGAACACTGAAGCTTTCTTT.

This clonotype appeared a few times. The conserved phenylalanine or tryptophan is not found at the CDR3 terminus, so this likely reflects a read error. The CDR3 DNA follows: TGTGCCAGCAGTGCGGGACTAGCGGGGGACAATGAGCAGTTCATC. It is translated as CASSAGLAGDNEQFI. V gene TRBV2 combines with J gene TRBJ2-1, with 14 bases identical to TRBD2. In germline, CDR1 is SNHLY, CDR2 FYNNEI. V gave up 4 bases and J gave up 5 bases; unmatched junction bases: 1. The CDR3 runs to 15 residues.

The chain couples TRBV7-3 to TRBJ2-5, with TRBD2 as a possible D gene (6 bases). CDR1 and CDR2 (germline): SGHTA, FQGTGA. Deletions cut 2 bases from V and 1 base from J, with 11 bases between. The CDR3 extends over 15 amino acids. The CDR3 coding sequence is TGTGCCAGCAGCTTAGGGGGGAGAGCCCAAGAGACCCAGTACTTC. Translation: CASSLGGRAQETQYF.

J is TRBJ2-3 and V is TRBV3-1; TRBD2 matches 10 bases. The CDR3 has 17 amino acids. The V and J ends lost 4 bases and 4 bases, in that order; junction bases with no gene match: 11. Germline V lookup: CDR1 LGHDT, CDR2 YNNKEL (reference sequence). CDR3 amino acids: CASSRSGTSVRADTQYF. In nucleotides, the CDR3 is TGTGCCAGCAGCCGGTCCGGGACTAGCGTTCGAGCAGATACGCAGTATTTT.